This T cell receptor beta chain appears in the sequencing data of a study of blood T cell repertoires in COVID-19. The assay was immunoSEQ multiplex PCR, and TCRdb's table has in-frame clones only and misses some. The table includes about 140,000 clones, about four fifths detected once. CDR1 SGHDN and CDR2 FVKESK come from the germline V gene. V was pared by 2 bases and J by 7 bases, with 17 bases between. The CDR3 loop spans 15 amino acids. The chain uses TRBV14 and TRBJ1-2; D is undetermined. Sequencing used peripheral blood. This TCR was sampled from a man aged 25 to 45 with COVID-19, enrolled during active disease. CDR3 DNA: TGTGCCAGCAGCCAACCCGGGTCTTGGGCGGGTGGCTACACCTTC. Its protein product is CASSQPGSWAGGYTF.